A selection of T cell receptor beta chains follows, all from one sample in a study of T cells in Graves' hyperthyroidism and ophthalmopathy. TCRdb independently ran MiXCR on the multiplex PCR reads; one entry per CDR3 protein. The repertoire holds under 500,000 distinct CDR3 sequences, with roughly an eighth as singletons. The specimen sequenced was blood. The receptors derive from a man in his forties or fifties with Graves' ophthalmopathy. Each CDR3 is given with its conserved first and last residue. The D gene is left open where the match is weak. Some rows mark clone size as missing; the rest say once, few, many or name a class of expanded clone.

>many|TRBV11-3|TRBJ2-1|.
CASSSVASTSYNEQFF
TGTGCCAGCAGCTCTGTAGCGTCCACCTCCTACAATGAGCAGTTCTTC
>.|TRBV4-2|TRBJ2-1|TRBD2
CASSQEKRLAGDEQFF
TGTGCCAGCAGCCAAGAGAAGAGACTAGCGGGAGATGAGCAGTTCTTC
>many|TRBV3-1|TRBJ2-1|.
CASSQSADTYNEQFF
TGTGCCAGCAGCCAATCGGCAGACACCTACAATGAGCAGTTCTTC
>many|TRBV3-1|TRBJ2-4|.
CASSQTENIQYF
TGTGCCAGCAGCCAAACAGAAAACATTCAGTACTTC
>few|TRBV9|TRBJ2-7|.
CASSVGGSPAYEQYF
TGTGCCAGCAGCGTAGGCGGGTCCCCGGCATACGAGCAGTACTTC
>.|TRBV12-3/TRBV12-4|TRBJ1-1|.
CASNLRTENTEAFF
TGTGCCAGCAACCTCCGGACAGAGAACACTGAAGCTTTCTTT
>.|TRBV19|TRBJ2-1|.
CASSIGLGGNEQFF
TGTGCCAGTAGTATAGGTCTTGGGGGAAATGAGCAGTTCTTC
>few|TRBV7-9|TRBJ2-3|TRBD2
CASSSSGGYTDTQYF
TGTGCCAGCAGCTCTAGCGGAGGGTACACAGATACGCAGTATTTT
>few|TRBV18|TRBJ2-1|TRBD2
CASSPGLALSSYNEQFF
TGTGCCAGCTCCCCAGGACTAGCCCTGAGCTCCTACAATGAGCAGTTCTTC
>many|TRBV11-2|TRBJ2-1|.
CASSLDAPNEQFF
TGTGCCAGCAGTTTGGACGCCCCGAATGAGCAGTTCTTC
>.|TRBV20-1|TRBJ2-1|.
CSARDAGLRSNEQFF
TGCAGTGCTAGAGATGCGGGACTCAGAAGCAATGAGCAGTTCTTC
>many|TRBV12-3/TRBV12-4|TRBJ2-7|.
CASSFGQGNYEQYF
TGTGCCAGCAGTTTCGGGCAGGGAAACTACGAGCAGTACTTC
>few|TRBV5-1|TRBJ1-1|.
CASSRRGVRPMNTEAFF
TGCGCCAGCAGCCGACGAGGTGTCCGACCGATGAACACTGAAGCTTTCTTT
>many|TRBV7-9|TRBJ2-2|TRBD2
CASSAGAGGITGELFF
TGTGCCAGCAGTGCCGGAGCGGGAGGGATCACCGGGGAGCTGTTTTTT
>many|TRBV7-9|TRBJ2-7|.
CASSPPIGDEQYF
TGTGCCAGCAGTCCCCCCATTGGGGACGAGCAGTACTTC
>.|TRBV4-1|TRBJ2-3|TRBD2
CASSQAGTSSDTQYF
TGCGCCAGCAGCCAAGCCGGGACTAGTTCAGATACGCAGTATTTT
>many|TRBV28|TRBJ1-2|.
CASTNGGAGPRHYGYTF
TGTGCCAGCACCAACGGGGGGGCAGGGCCACGCCACTATGGCTACACCTTC
>.|TRBV5-4|TRBJ2-7|.
CASSPLGESYEQYF
TGTGCCAGCAGCCCTCTGGGGGAGTCCTACGAGCAGTACTTC
>.|TRBV20-1|TRBJ1-2|TRBD1
CSAIGQVLLHGYTF
TGCAGTGCTATTGGACAGGTTCTTCTTCATGGCTACACCTTC
>.|TRBV13|TRBJ2-5|.
CASSFKRLWGTEKETQYF
TGTGCCAGCAGCTTTAAAAGGCTGTGGGGAACAGAGAAAGAGACCCAGTACTTC
>many|TRBV6-1|TRBJ1-1|.
CASSFRVASEAFF
TGTGCCAGCAGTTTCCGGGTTGCATCTGAAGCTTTCTTT
>few|TRBV19|TRBJ1-2|.
CASSIKGGLAGYTF
TGTGCCAGTAGTATAAAAGGAGGGCTAGCTGGCTACACCTTC
>.|TRBV19|TRBJ2-3|TRBD1
CATNPRDRGTDTQYF
TGTGCCACCAACCCACGGGACAGGGGCACAGATACGCAGTATTTT
>few|TRBV4-2|TRBJ2-7|.
CASSQDSTDYEQYF
TGTGCCAGCAGCCAAGATAGTACAGACTACGAGCAGTACTTC
>many|TRBV28|TRBJ1-1|.
CASTLAGNTEAFF
TGTGCCAGCACCCTAGCGGGAAACACTGAAGCTTTCTTT
>many|TRBV11-2|TRBJ2-1|TRBD2
CASTMIKGLAGYNEQFF
TGTGCCAGCACCATGATTAAAGGACTAGCGGGGTACAATGAGCAGTTCTTC
>many|TRBV29-1|TRBJ2-3|TRBD2
CSVEERFSGSSDTQYF
TGCAGCGTTGAAGAGAGGTTTAGCGGGAGTTCGGATACGCAGTATTTT
>.|TRBV7-9|TRBJ2-5|TRBD2
CASSLTSGFQETQYF
TGTGCCAGCAGCTTGACTAGCGGCTTCCAAGAGACCCAGTACTTC
>many|TRBV11-2|TRBJ2-5|TRBD2
CASRRTSGPETQYF
TGTGCCAGCCGACGGACTAGCGGGCCGGAGACCCAGTACTTC
>many|TRBV12-3/TRBV12-4|TRBJ2-2|TRBD2
CASSPRDYYTGELFF
TGTGCCAGCAGTCCCCGGGACTACTACACCGGGGAGCTGTTTTTT
>many|TRBV2|TRBJ2-1|TRBD2
CASSSTLAGRSYNEQFF
TGTGCCAGCAGTTCGACTCTAGCGGGACGGTCCTACAATGAGCAGTTCTTC
>many|TRBV12-3/TRBV12-4|TRBJ1-4|.
CASSLLLATNEKLFF
TGTGCCAGCAGTTTGTTATTGGCAACTAATGAAAAACTGTTTTTT
>few|TRBV12-3/TRBV12-4|TRBJ1-1|.
CASSLIPRAGAFF
TGTGCCAGCAGTTTAATTCCCCGAGCGGGAGCTTTCTTT
>many|TRBV12-3/TRBV12-4|TRBJ2-2|.
CASTKGTPLTGELFF
TGTGCCAGCACTAAGGGGACACCCCTCACCGGGGAGCTGTTTTTT
>.|TRBV3-1|TRBJ2-7|.
CASSPRPGAGGNEQYF
TGTGCCAGCAGCCCTCGTCCGGGGGCTGGCGGGAACGAGCAGTACTTC
>.|TRBV6-1|TRBJ1-6|.
CASRGTADNSPLHF
TGTGCCAGCAGGGGGACTGCTGATAATTCACCCCTCCACTTT
>.|TRBV11-2|TRBJ2-7|TRBD2
CASSLIFRAGVTYEQYF
TGTGCCAGCAGCTTGATTTTCCGAGCGGGAGTAACCTACGAGCAGTACTTC
>many|TRBV29-1|TRBJ2-7|TRBD2
CSVTSGSMTYEQYF
TGCAGCGTCACTAGCGGGAGCATGACCTACGAGCAGTACTTC
>.|TRBV3-1|TRBJ1-1|.
CASSLGPPTEAFF
TGTGCCAGCAGCCTGGGACCCCCCACTGAAGCTTTCTTT
>many|TRBV20-1|TRBJ2-3|TRBD2
CSAPTTWTSGSTDTQYF
TGCAGTGCACCAACAACCTGGACTAGCGGCAGCACAGATACGCAGTATTTT
>many|TRBV30|TRBJ2-3|TRBD1
CAWSVNQGAGTDTQYF
TGTGCCTGGAGTGTAAACCAGGGGGCTGGCACAGATACGCAGTATTTT
>few|TRBV7-8|TRBJ2-1|TRBD2
CASSWTGLGLSYNEQFF
TGTGCCAGCAGCTGGACGGGACTAGGATTGTCCTACAATGAGCAGTTCTTC
>.|TRBV12-3/TRBV12-4|TRBJ1-3|.
CASSLAGGADTIYF
TGTGCCAGCAGTTTAGCGGGAGGGGCCGACACCATATATTTT
>many|TRBV28|TRBJ2-7|.
CASTPGGPRGYEQYF
TGTGCCAGCACTCCAGGTGGGCCGCGGGGCTACGAGCAGTACTTC
>many|TRBV2|TRBJ1-5|.
CASSEGVGNQPQHF
TGTGCCAGCAGTGAAGGGGTGGGCAATCAGCCCCAGCATTTT
>many|TRBV20-1|TRBJ2-1|.
CSASRGFQVDEQFF
TGCAGTGCTAGTCGAGGTTTCCAAGTGGATGAGCAGTTCTTC
>.|TRBV20-1|TRBJ1-1|.
CSASLFGNTEAFF
TGCAGTGCTAGTCTCTTCGGGAACACTGAAGCTTTCTTT
>few|TRBV15|TRBJ1-4|.
CATSRAGSKNEKLFF
TGTGCCACCAGCAGAGCCGGCAGCAAAAATGAAAAACTGTTTTTT